The 23 T cell receptor beta chains below all came from one sample that was sequenced in a study of shared clonotypes between healthy human individuals. Sequencing used immunoSEQ multiplex PCR; TCRdb keeps in-frame clones, though not all of them. The repertoire includes approximately 470,000 clones, roughly 80% of them detected once, and approximately 12% sits in the top ten. The sample taken for sequencing was PBMCs. The receptors originated from a woman between 40 and 55 years old in good health. Some clones in this sample may be carry-over from other donors' samples.

The V gene is TRBV7-9, the J gene TRBJ1-2; 7 bases align to TRBD1. Per germline, CDR1 SEHNR and CDR2 FQNEAQ (reference sequence). V was clipped by 0 bases and J by 4 bases; unmatched bases: 2. The CDR3 loop spans 14 amino acids. CDR3: CASSLAGQPYGYTF. The CDR3 DNA sequence: TGTGCCAGCAGCTTAGCGGGACAGCCCTATGGCTACACCTTC.

This clone was observed a single time. The chain recombines TRBV7-3 with TRBJ2-5; TRBD1 aligns across 7 bases. CDR1 and CDR2 (germline): SGHTA, FQGTGA. CDR3 length: 13 residues. The J segment lost 3 bases and the V segment lost 2 bases, leaving 0 bases of the junction unmatched. The CDR3 DNA sequence: TGTGCCAGCAGCTTAGGGACAGAAGAGACCCAGTACTTC. This encodes CASSLGTEETQYF.

This clone has more than one count but fewer than ten. The V and J genes are TRBV11-2 and TRBJ2-7; 11 positions match TRBD2. The CDR3 has 14 amino acids. Trimming at V came to 5 bases and at J to 3 bases, leaving 3 bases not matched to a gene. Germline V CDR1 and CDR2: SGHAT, FQNNGV. The CDR3 sequence is CASSGGTSGYEQYF. In DNA, the CDR3 is TGTGCCAGCAGCGGAGGGACTAGCGGCTACGAGCAGTACTTC.

This sequence joins TRBV6-5 and TRBJ1-5; TRBD1 is a possible D gene (5 bases). The ends were cut back, 4 bases at V and 7 bases at J, with 14 bases in the middle. CDR1 MNHEY and CDR2 SVGAGI come from the germline V gene. This CDR3 is 14 amino acids long. CDR3 in DNA: TGTGCCAGCAGTTTCCGTCTGGGGCAGCAGCCCCAGCATTTT. Its protein is CASSFRLGQQPQHF.

For this clone: The likely explanation is a read error, given a far larger clone one base away. The chain has TRBV9 and TRBJ1-3; 7 bases are a match to TRBD1. The CDR3 contains 16 residues. The germline gives CDR1 SGDLS, CDR2 YYNGEE. The CDR3 sequence is CASSGQGGSSVNTIYF. CDR3 bases: TGTGCCAGCAGCGGACAGGGAGGGAGCTCTGTAAACACCATATATTTT.

The chain carries TRBV30 and TRBJ1-2, with TRBD1 matching over 7 bases. The germline CDR1 and CDR2 sequences are GTSNPN and SVGIG (reference sequence). CDR3 length: 13 residues. The V gene end was trimmed by 7 bases and the J gene end by 6 bases; junction bases not matched to a gene: 11. The CDR3 sequence is CASRKTGIDGYTF. CDR3 coding DNA: TGTGCCTCCCGAAAGACAGGGATCGATGGCTACACCTTC.

The rearrangement links TRBV2 to TRBJ2-1, with D possibly TRBD2 on 5 matching bases. CDR1 is SNHLY, CDR2 FYNNEI, per germline. The CDR3 sequence is 16 residues long. V shed 5 bases and J shed 6 bases, with 20 bases lying between them. The CDR3 here is CASSMAPDRDGNEQFF. CDR3 nucleotide sequence: TGTGCCAGCAGTATGGCACCTGACCGGGATGGCAATGAGCAGTTCTTC.

The rearrangement joins TRBV11-2 to TRBJ2-7, with TRBD1 identical over 9 bases. CDR3 length equals 14 residues. J was trimmed by 2 bases and V by 4 bases; bases with no gene match: 3. Germline values: CDR1 SGHAT, CDR2 FQNNGV. CDR3 protein: CASSSRTGAYEQYF. As DNA, the CDR3 is TGTGCCAGCAGCTCCAGGACAGGGGCCTACGAGCAGTACTTC.

Points on this clone: Since a far larger clone is one base different, this is likely a read error. The genes are TRBV11-2 and TRBJ2-7; D gene ambiguous. CDR3 length: 15 residues. CDR1 SGHAT and CDR2 FQNNGV come from the germline V gene. Trimming removed 2 bases at V and 1 base at J, with 12 bases between. CDR3: CASSLISGSSYEQYF. CDR3 in DNA: TGTGCCAGCAGCTTAATATCTGGTTCATCCTACGAGCAGTACTTC.

The chain is built from TRBV18 and TRBJ2-7; 7 positions match TRBD1. This CDR3 contains 15 residues. V gave up 3 bases and J gave up 4 bases; unmatched junction bases: 9. Germline-derived CDR1 and CDR2 are KGHSH and LQKENI. Written as DNA, the CDR3 is TGTGCCAGCTCACCGGGCGGGCAGGGGGAATACGAGCAGTACTTC. It codes for CASSPGGQGEYEQYF.

This sequence joins TRBV6-5 and TRBJ1-3, with D maybe TRBD1 (5 bases). V was clipped by 4 bases and J by 0 bases, with 13 bases between them. CDR1 MNHEY and CDR2 SVGAGI come from the germline V gene. The CDR3 extends over 16 amino acids. The CDR3 region is CASSSTGFSSGNTIYF. The CDR3 DNA reads as TGTGCCAGCAGTTCCACAGGTTTCAGCTCTGGAAACACCATATATTTT.

The J gene is TRBJ2-2, the V gene TRBV7-9; 7 bases are a match to TRBD2. CDR1 is SEHNR, CDR2 FQNEAQ, per germline (reference sequence). The CDR3 contains 15 residues. Losses at the gene ends were 5 bases for V and 5 bases for J; bases not matched to a gene: 8. CDR3: CASSRDGRQTGELFF. The CDR3 nucleotides are TGTGCCAGCAGCCGCGACGGGAGGCAGACCGGGGAGCTGTTTTTT. The full variable domain, completed using reference TRBV7-9 and TRBJ2-2, is DTGVSQNPRHKITKRGQNVTFRCDPISEHNRLYWYRQTLGQGPEFLTYFQNEAQLEKSRLLSDRFSAERPKGSFSTLEIQRTEQGDSAMYLCASSRDGRQTGELFFGEGSRLTVL.

The rearrangement uses TRBV7-9 and TRBJ1-2; 7 positions agree with TRBD1. Losses at the gene ends were 5 bases for V and 4 bases for J; bases not matched to a gene: 10. Per germline, CDR1 SEHNR and CDR2 FQNEAQ (reference sequence). The CDR3 is 15 amino acids. Here the CDR3 DNA reads TGTGCCAGCAGCCCCACCGGGACAGAAAGCTATGGCTACACCTTC. Protein product: CASSPTGTESYGYTF.

Notes on this clone: A read error likely explains this, since a far larger clone differs by one base. Other DNA sequences in the sample encode the same CDR3. J is TRBJ1-5 and V is TRBV4-1; TRBD1 might be the D (5 bases). The germline CDR1 and CDR2 sequences are MGHRA and YSYEKL. The CDR3 sequence is 13 residues long. CDR3 sequence reads: CAGSQQVNQPQHF. The CDR3 nucleotides read TGCGCCGGCAGCCAACAGGTGAATCAGCCCCAGCATTTT.

The CDR3 nucleotides are TGTGCCAGCAGTTACTCGAGCCCCTACAATGAGCAGTTCTTC. Translated, it gives CASSYSSPYNEQFF. This chain links TRBV6-5 with TRBJ2-1; no clear D. The germline CDR1 and CDR2 sequences are MNHEY and SVGAGI. This CDR3 has 14 amino acids. V lost 0 bases to trimming and J lost 2 bases, with 5 bases between them.

The count of this clone is one. The chain links TRBV11-2 to TRBJ2-1; D might be TRBD1 or TRBD2, each matching 5 bases. The V gene's germline CDR1 is SGHAT and CDR2 FQNNGV. CDR3 length: 18 amino acids. The V end was cut by 6 bases, the J end by 0 bases, with 21 bases between. CDR3 region: CASRPIRDGVSSYNEQFF. The DNA for the CDR3 is TGTGCCAGCAGACCGATCCGGGACGGAGTTAGCTCCTACAATGAGCAGTTCTTC.

With regard to this clone: With a far larger clone one base away, a read error is the likely cause. The J gene is TRBJ2-3, the V gene TRBV2; TRBD1 or TRBD2 may be the D gene (5 bases each). V was pared by 7 bases and J by 1 base, with 9 bases between. The CDR3 has 13 residues. Germline CDR1 reads SNHLY; CDR2 reads FYNNEI. CDR3 region: CASTWGRTDTQYF. In DNA form, the CDR3 reads TGTGCCAGCACCTGGGGACGCACAGATACGCAGTATTTT.

V gene TRBV5-4 combines with J gene TRBJ2-2, with 7 bases lining up with TRBD2. Trimming at V came to 3 bases and at J to 4 bases, leaving 6 bases not matched to a gene. CDR3 length equals 15 residues. Germline V gene lookup returns CDR1 SGHNT and CDR2 YYREEE (reference sequence). CDR3 amino acids: CASSSGRSRTGELFF. The CDR3 nucleotides read TGTGCCAGCAGCTCCGGGAGGTCGCGCACCGGGGAGCTGTTTTTT.

The V and J genes are TRBV10-2 and TRBJ2-1; TRBD2 matches 8 bases. This CDR3 spans 13 amino acids. Per germline, CDR1 WSHSY and CDR2 SAAADI. Trimming removed 6 bases from V and 6 bases from J; junction bases left unmatched: 4. The CDR3 reads CASRREVPNEQFF. In DNA, the CDR3 is TGCGCCAGCAGGCGGGAGGTTCCCAATGAGCAGTTCTTC.

J is TRBJ2-7 and V is TRBV2; TRBD2 matches at 13 bases. The V segment lost 8 bases and the J segment 0 bases; nucleotides outside the gene matches: 13. The CDR3 runs 18 residues. Germline values: CDR1 SNHLY, CDR2 FYNNEI. The CDR3 coding sequence is TGTGCCAGCCTGACCAGGGCCGGACTAGCGGGAGACTCCTACGAGCAGTACTTC. It translates to CASLTRAGLAGDSYEQYF. The full variable domain, in which reference TRBV2 and TRBJ2-7 provide the parts outside the CDR3, is EPEVTQTPSHQVTQMGQEVILRCVPISNHLYFYWYRQILGQKVEFLVSFYNNEISEKSEIFDDQFSVERPDGSNFTLKIRSTKLEDSAMYFCASLTRAGLAGDSYEQYFGPGTRLTVT.

The V call is TRBV19, the J call TRBJ2-2, with TRBD1 matching over 7 bases. The CDR3 loop spans 14 amino acids. Germline assignment: CDR1 LNHDA and CDR2 SQIVND (reference sequence). Unmatched junction bases numbered 6, after V lost 6 bases and J lost 5 bases. CDR3 residues: CASREGAETGELFF. DNA of the CDR3: TGTGCCAGTAGAGAGGGGGCTGAGACCGGGGAGCTGTTTTTT.

This chain links TRBV10-3 with TRBJ1-1, with no clear D. V gave up 3 bases and J gave up 1 base, with 6 bases separating them. Germline V lookup: CDR1 ENHRY, CDR2 SYGVKD. This CDR3 spans 13 amino acids. This chain's CDR3 is CAISDVWNTEAFF. The CDR3 DNA follows: TGTGCCATCAGTGATGTCTGGAACACTGAAGCTTTCTTT.

The V and J genes are TRBV19 and TRBJ1-5, with D maybe TRBD1 (5 bases). The CDR3 is made up of 15 amino acids. Germline CDR1 is LNHDA and CDR2 is SQIVND (reference sequence). Trimming cost V 4 bases and J 3 bases, with 13 bases left between them. This chain's CDR3 is CASSSRVDFNQPQHF. The CDR3 DNA is TGTGCCAGTAGTAGCAGGGTGGACTTCAATCAGCCCCAGCATTTT.